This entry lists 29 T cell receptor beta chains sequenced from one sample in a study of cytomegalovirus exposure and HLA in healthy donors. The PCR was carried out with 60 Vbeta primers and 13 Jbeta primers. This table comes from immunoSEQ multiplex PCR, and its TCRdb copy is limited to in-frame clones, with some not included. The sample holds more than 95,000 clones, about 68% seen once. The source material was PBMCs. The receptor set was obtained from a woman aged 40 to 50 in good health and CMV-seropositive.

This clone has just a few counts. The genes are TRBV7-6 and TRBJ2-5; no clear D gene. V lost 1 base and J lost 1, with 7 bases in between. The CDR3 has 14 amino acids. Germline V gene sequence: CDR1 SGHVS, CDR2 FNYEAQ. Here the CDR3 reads CASSLGGSQETQYF. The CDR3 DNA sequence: TGTGCCAGCAGCTTAGGCGGCAGCCAAGAGACCCAGTACTTC.

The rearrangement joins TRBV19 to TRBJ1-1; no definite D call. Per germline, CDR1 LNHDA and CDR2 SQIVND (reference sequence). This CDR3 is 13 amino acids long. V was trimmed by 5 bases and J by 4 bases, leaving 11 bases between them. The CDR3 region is CASSRAAGTEAFF. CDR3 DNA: TGTGCCAGTAGTCGGGCTGCGGGCACTGAAGCTTTCTTT.

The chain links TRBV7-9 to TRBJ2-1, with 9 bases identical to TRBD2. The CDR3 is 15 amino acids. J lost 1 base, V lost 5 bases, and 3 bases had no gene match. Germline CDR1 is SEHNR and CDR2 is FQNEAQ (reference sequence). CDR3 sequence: CASSNSGRSYNEQFF. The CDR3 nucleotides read TGTGCCAGCAGCAATAGCGGGAGATCCTACAATGAGCAGTTCTTC.

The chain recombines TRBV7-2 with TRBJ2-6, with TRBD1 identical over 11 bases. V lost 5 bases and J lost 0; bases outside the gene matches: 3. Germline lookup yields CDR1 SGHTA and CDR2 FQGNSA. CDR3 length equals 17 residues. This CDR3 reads CASSRTGGASGANVLTF. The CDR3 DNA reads TGTGCCAGCAGCCGGACAGGGGGCGCCTCTGGGGCCAACGTCCTGACTTTC.

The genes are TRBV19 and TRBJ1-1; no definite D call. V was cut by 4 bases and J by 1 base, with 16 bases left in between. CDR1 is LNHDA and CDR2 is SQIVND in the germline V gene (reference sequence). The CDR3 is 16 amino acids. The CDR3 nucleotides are TGTGCCAGTAGTACCGAGAGGAGCAGACCGAACACTGAAGCTTTCTTT. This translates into CASSTERSRPNTEAFF.

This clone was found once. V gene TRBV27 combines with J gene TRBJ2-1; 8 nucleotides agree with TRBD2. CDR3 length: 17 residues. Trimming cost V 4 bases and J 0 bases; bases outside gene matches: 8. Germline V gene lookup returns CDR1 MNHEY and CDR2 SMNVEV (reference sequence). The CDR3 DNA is TGTGCCAGCAGTTCCCGGCAACTAGCGGCCTCCTACAATGAGCAGTTCTTC. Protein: CASSSRQLAASYNEQFF.

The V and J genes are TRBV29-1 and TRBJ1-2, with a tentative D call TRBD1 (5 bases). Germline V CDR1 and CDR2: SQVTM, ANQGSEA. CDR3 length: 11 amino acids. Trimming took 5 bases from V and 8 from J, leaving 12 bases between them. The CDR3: CSVSTAWGYTF. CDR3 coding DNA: TGCAGCGTTTCGACAGCATGGGGCTACACCTTC.

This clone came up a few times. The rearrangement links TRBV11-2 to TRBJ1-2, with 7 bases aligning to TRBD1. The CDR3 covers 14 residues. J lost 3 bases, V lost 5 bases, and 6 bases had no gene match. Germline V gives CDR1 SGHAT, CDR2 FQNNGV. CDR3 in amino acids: CASSANRGDYGYTF. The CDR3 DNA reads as TGTGCCAGCAGCGCGAACAGGGGAGACTATGGCTACACCTTC.

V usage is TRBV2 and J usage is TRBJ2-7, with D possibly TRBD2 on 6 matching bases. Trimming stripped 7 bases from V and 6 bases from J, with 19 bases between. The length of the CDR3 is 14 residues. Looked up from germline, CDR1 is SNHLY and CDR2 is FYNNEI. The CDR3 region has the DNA TGTGCCAGCAAAGAATCGGGGGTTCAGTTCGAGCAGTACTTC. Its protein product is CASKESGVQFEQYF.

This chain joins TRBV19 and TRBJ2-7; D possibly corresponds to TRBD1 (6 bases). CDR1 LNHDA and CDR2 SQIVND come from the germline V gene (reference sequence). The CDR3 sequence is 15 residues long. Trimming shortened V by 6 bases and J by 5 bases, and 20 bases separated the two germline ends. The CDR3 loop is CASSKVHREWDEQYF. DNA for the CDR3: TGTGCCAGTAGCAAGGTTCACAGGGAATGGGACGAGCAGTACTTC.

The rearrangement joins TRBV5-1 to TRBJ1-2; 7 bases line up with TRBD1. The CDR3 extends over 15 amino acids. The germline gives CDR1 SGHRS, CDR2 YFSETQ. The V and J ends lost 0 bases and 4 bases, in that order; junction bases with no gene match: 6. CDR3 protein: CASSLAGTDFYGYTF. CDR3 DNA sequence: TGCGCCAGCAGCTTGGCCGGGACAGACTTCTATGGCTACACCTTC. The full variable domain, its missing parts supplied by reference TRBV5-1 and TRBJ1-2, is KAGVTQTPRYLIKTRGQQVTLSCSPISGHRSVSWYQQTPGQGLQFLFEYFSETQRNKGNFPGRFSGRQFSNSRSEMNVSTLELGDSALYLCASSLAGTDFYGYTFGSGTRLTVV.

The DNA for the CDR3 is TGTGCCACCAGCAGAGATCGGGCGACCGGGGTGGAAACGCAGTATTTT. This encodes CATSRDRATGVETQYF. This chain links TRBV15 with TRBJ2-3; D is possibly TRBD2 (5 bases). The V gene lost 0 bases and the J gene lost 9 bases, with 19 bases spanning the gap. Germline V gene lookup returns CDR1 LNHNV and CDR2 YYDKDF (reference sequence). The CDR3 extends over 16 amino acids.

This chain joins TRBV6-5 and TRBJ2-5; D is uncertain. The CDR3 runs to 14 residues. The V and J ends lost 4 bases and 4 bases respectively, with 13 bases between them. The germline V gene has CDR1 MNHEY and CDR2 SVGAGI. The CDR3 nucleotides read TGTGCCAGCAGTTCCAGTGATAGAGGAGAGACCCAGTACTTC. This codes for CASSSSDRGETQYF.

Written as DNA, the CDR3 is TGCGCCAGCAGCCCATTTATAGCGGGGACCTACGAGCAGTACTTC. Translated, it gives CASSPFIAGTYEQYF. The V call is TRBV5-1, the J call TRBJ2-7; 8 bases are shared with TRBD2. Trimming cost V 4 bases and J 2 bases; bases outside gene matches: 8. This CDR3 has 15 amino acids. The germline gives CDR1 SGHRS, CDR2 YFSETQ.

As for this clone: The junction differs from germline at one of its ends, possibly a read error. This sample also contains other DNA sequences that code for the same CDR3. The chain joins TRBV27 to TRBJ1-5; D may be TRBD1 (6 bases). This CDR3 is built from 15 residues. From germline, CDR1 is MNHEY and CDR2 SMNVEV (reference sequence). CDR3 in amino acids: CASSLSYRVRQPQHF. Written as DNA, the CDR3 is TGCGCCAGCAGTTTATCGTACAGGGTGAGGCAGCCCCAGCATTTT.

The CDR3 DNA is TGCAGTGCGCGGGTGAACACTGAAGCTTTCTTT. Translated, it gives CSARVNTEAFF. The chain links TRBV20-1 to TRBJ1-1, with no clear D. Germline V lookup: CDR1 DFQATT, CDR2 SNEGSKA (reference sequence). The CDR3 consists of 11 residues. With 6 bases removed from V and 0 bases from J, the gap between germline ends came to 5 bases.

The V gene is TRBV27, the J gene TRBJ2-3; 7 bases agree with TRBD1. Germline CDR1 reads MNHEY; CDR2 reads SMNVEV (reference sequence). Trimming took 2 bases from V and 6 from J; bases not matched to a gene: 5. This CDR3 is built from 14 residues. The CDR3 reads CASSLQGVRDTQYF. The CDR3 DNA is TGTGCCAGCAGTTTACAGGGGGTGAGGGATACGCAGTATTTT.

Written as DNA, the CDR3 is TGTGCCAGCAGCTTAGCGGGACTGACCAATTCACCCCTCCACTTT. Translation: CASSLAGLTNSPLHF. This rearrangement joins TRBV7-9 to TRBJ1-6; tentatively, D is TRBD1 (5 bases). The CDR3 length is 15 residues. From germline, CDR1 is SEHNR and CDR2 FQNEAQ (reference sequence). V was trimmed by 0 bases and J by 7 bases, leaving 10 bases between them.

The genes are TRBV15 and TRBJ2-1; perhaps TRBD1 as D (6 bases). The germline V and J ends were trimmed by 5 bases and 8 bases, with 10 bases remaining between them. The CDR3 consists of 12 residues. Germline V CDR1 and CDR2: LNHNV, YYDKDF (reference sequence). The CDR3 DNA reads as TGTGCCACCAGCGAGCCAGGGGATGAGCAGTTCTTC. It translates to CATSEPGDEQFF.

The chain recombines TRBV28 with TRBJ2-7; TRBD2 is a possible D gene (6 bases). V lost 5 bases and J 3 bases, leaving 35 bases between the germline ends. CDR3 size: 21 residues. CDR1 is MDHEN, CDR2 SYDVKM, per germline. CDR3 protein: CASSIPTSTNHPSSRVYEQYF. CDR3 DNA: TGTGCCAGCAGTATACCGACTAGTACCAATCATCCCTCCTCAAGGGTCTACGAGCAGTACTTC.

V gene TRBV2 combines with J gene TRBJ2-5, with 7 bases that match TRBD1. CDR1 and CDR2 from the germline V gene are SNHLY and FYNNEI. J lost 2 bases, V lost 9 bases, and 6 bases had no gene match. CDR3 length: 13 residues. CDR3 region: CASSGQTQETQYF. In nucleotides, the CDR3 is TGTGCCAGTTCGGGACAGACACAAGAGACCCAGTACTTC.

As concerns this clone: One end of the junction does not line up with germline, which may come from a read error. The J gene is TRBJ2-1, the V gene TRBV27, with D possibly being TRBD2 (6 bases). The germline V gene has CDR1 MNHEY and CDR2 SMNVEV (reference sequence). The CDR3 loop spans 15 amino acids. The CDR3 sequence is CASSFRGISYNEQLF. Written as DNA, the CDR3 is TGTGCCAGCAGTTTCCGCGGGATATCCTACAATGAGCAGCTCTTC.

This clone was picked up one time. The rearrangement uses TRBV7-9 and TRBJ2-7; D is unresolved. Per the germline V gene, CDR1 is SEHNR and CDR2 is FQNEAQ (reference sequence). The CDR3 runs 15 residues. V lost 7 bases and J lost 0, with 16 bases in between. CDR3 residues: CASNANTPGSYEQYF. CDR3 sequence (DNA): TGTGCCAGCAACGCAAACACCCCGGGCTCCTACGAGCAGTACTTC.

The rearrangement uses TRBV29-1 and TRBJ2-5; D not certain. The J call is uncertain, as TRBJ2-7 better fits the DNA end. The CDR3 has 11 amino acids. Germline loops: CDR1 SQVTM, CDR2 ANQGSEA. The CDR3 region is CSVEGRYEQYF. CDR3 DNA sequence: TGCAGCGTTGAAGGTCGCTACGAGCAGTACTTC.

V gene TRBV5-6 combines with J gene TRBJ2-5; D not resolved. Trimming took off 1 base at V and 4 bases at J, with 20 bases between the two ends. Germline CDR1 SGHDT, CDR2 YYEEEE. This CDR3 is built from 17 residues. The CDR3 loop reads CASSLRQALQQGETQYF. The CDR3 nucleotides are TGTGCCAGCAGCTTGAGGCAGGCGCTACAACAAGGAGAGACCCAGTACTTC.

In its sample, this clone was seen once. In DNA, the CDR3 is TGCGCCAGCAGTCCACTAGCGGGAGGGTACAATGAGCAGTTCTTC. It translates to CASSPLAGGYNEQFF. J is TRBJ2-1 and V is TRBV5-1; 13 nucleotides agree with TRBD2. Germline CDR1 SGHRS, CDR2 YFSETQ. The V gene end was trimmed by 5 bases and the J gene end by 4 bases; junction bases not matched to a gene: 3. The CDR3 is 15 residues long. The whole variable domain, remainder taken from reference TRBV5-1 and TRBJ2-1, is KAGVTQTPRYLIKTRGQQVTLSCSPISGHRSVSWYQQTPGQGLQFLFEYFSETQRNKGNFPGRFSGRQFSNSRSEMNVSTLELGDSALYLCASSPLAGGYNEQFFGPGTRLTVL.

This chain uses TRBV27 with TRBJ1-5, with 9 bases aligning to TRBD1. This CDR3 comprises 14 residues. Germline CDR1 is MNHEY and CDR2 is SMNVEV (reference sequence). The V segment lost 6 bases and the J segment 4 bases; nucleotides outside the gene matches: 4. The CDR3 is CASSLGQGNQPQHF. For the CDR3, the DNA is TGTGCCAGCAGCCTGGGACAGGGAAATCAGCCCCAGCATTTT.

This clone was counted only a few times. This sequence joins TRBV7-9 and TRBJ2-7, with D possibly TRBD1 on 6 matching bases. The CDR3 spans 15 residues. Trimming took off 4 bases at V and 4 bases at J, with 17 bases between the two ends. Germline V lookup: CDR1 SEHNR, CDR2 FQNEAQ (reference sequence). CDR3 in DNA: TGTGCCAGCAGCTCCCCCACAGGGCTTGTATACGAGCAGTACTTC. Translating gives CASSSPTGLVYEQYF.

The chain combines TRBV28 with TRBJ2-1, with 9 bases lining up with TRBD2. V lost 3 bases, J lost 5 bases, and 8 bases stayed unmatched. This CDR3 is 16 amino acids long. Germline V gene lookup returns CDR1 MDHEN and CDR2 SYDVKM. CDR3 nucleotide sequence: TGTGCCAGCAGTTTTTATGCGGGGGGGGCGAACAATGAGCAGTTCTTC. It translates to CASSFYAGGANNEQFF. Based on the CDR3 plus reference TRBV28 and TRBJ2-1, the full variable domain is DVKVTQSSRYLVKRTGEKVFLECVQDMDHENMFWYRQDPGLGLRLIYFSYDVKMKEKGDIPEGYSVSREKKERFSLILESASTNQTSMYLCASSFYAGGANNEQFFGPGTRLTVL.